The clone carrying this T cell receptor (beta chain) was seen at least ten times. Its antigen is currently unknown. This entry belongs to a study of response to subunit inactivated influenza vaccine. Study results and limitations: Every seasonal influenza vaccination brings in few new T cells, the authors suggested.

TCRdb analysed the RT-PCR reads with MiXCR anew, one entry per CDR3 protein. The profile shows hundreds of thousands of distinct CDR3 sequences, 13% to 15% of them singletons. V lost 6 bases and J lost 2, with 16 bases in between. CDR3 length equals 15 residues. Germline V gives CDR1 MDHEN, CDR2 SYDVKM. The gene calls are TRBV28 and TRBJ2-5; D is possibly TRBD2 (7 bases). The receptor was isolated from a man aged 45-65 years who received an inactivated influenza vaccine. The sequencing used PBMCs from blood, collected 14 to 15 days before vaccination. The CDR3, as DNA: TGTGCCAGCAGACTCGCGGGGGCTCAACAAGAGACCCAGTACTTC. This gives the protein CASRLAGAQQETQYF.